One sample yielded the 12 T cell receptor beta chains listed below, sequenced in a study of T cells in Graves' hyperthyroidism and ophthalmopathy (dated by TCRdb to the late 2010s). Libraries were prepared through multiplex PCR. Sequenced using an Illumina HiSeq 2000. Amplification of TCR beta CDR3 regions was carried out from RNA transcripts. The TCR CDR3 was subjected to a first round of RT-PCR using the HTBI primer set and the Qiagen OneStep RT-PCR kit. In-frame beta chains were kept once TCRdb had trimmed the public reads at Q25 with fastp and called clones with MiXCR. Identical CDR3 proteins give one entry, which carries the most common genes and DNA. Present in this sample are around 340,000 distinct CDR3 sequences, 17% of which were seen just once. Of the sample, roughly a third is held by the ten largest clones. Sequenced: blood. The source is a woman aged 25 to 39 with Graves' hyperthyroidism that later progressed to Graves' ophthalmopathy.

This clonotype was picked up many times. The V gene is TRBV6-1, the J gene TRBJ2-1; D is unresolved. This CDR3 region has 11 residues. Germline CDR1 is MNHNS and CDR2 is SASEGT. Between the trimmed V and J ends, which lost 6 bases and 3 bases, there was a span of 3 bases. Here the CDR3 DNA reads TGTGCCAGCAGGGACTACAATGAGCAGTTCTTC. Protein product: CASRDYNEQFF.

This clonotype was seen many times. The CDR3: CAISESGTGYMNTEAFF. CDR3 sequence (DNA): TGTGCCATCAGTGAGTCAGGGACAGGTTACATGAACACTGAAGCTTTCTTT. V usage is TRBV10-3 and J usage is TRBJ1-1; 8 nucleotides line up with TRBD1. CDR1 is ENHRY and CDR2 is SYGVKD in the germline V gene. CDR3 size: 17 residues. Trimming at V came to 0 bases and at J to 0 bases, leaving 6 bases not matched to a gene.

The table lists this clonotype with many counts. The CDR3: CSVQPDSYGYTF. CDR3 nucleotides: TGCAGCGTACAGCCCGACAGCTATGGCTACACCTTC. The chain couples TRBV29-1 to TRBJ1-2, with D possibly TRBD1 on 5 matching bases. CDR3 length: 12 residues. Germline V gene sequence: CDR1 SQVTM, CDR2 ANQGSEA. Trimming took off 6 bases at V and 4 bases at J, with 12 bases between the two ends.

The V call is TRBV20-1, the J call TRBJ1-1; 7 nucleotides align to TRBD1. The CDR3 totals 15 residues. The germline gives CDR1 DFQATT, CDR2 SNEGSKA (reference sequence). The ends lost 1 base at V and 1 base at J; junction bases unmatched: 6. CDR3 DNA sequence: TGCAGTGCTAGAGTAAGGGGGCGCGGGAACACTGAAGCTTTCTTT. Translated, it gives CSARVRGRGNTEAFF.

This clonotype has a count of ten or more. The V gene is TRBV29-1, the J gene TRBJ2-5; no definite D call. V was trimmed by 3 bases and J by 2 bases, leaving 7 bases between them. Germline-derived CDR1 and CDR2 are SQVTM and ANQGSEA. The CDR3 sequence is 12 residues long. The CDR3: CSVDRYQETQYF. CDR3 nucleotides: TGCAGCGTTGATCGTTATCAAGAGACCCAGTACTTC.

The sample holds a few counts of this clonotype. The chain carries TRBV20-1 and TRBJ2-7; D possibly uses TRBD1 or TRBD2 (5 bases each). Germline CDR1 is DFQATT and CDR2 is SNEGSKA (reference sequence). The V end lost 2 bases, the J end lost 2 bases, and 16 bases lay between the germline ends. This CDR3 has 15 residues. The CDR3 spells CSARQWGRGTYEQYF. CDR3 in DNA: TGCAGTGCTAGACAGTGGGGGAGAGGAACCTACGAGCAGTACTTC.

This clonotype occurred many times. V is TRBV27 and J is TRBJ1-1; D is unclear. Germline loops: CDR1 MNHEY, CDR2 SMNVEV (reference sequence). Trimming took 3 bases from V and 4 from J, leaving 3 bases between them. This CDR3 is 11 amino acids long. The CDR3 spells CASSFSTEAFF. DNA of the CDR3: TGTGCCAGCAGTTTTAGCACTGAAGCTTTCTTT.

This clonotype was counted at least ten times. The V and J genes are TRBV24-1 and TRBJ1-5; 8 bases align to TRBD1. The CDR3 runs to 13 residues. In germline, CDR1 is KGHDR, CDR2 SFDVKD. V was pared by 9 bases and J by 8 bases, with 8 bases of the junction left unmatched. The CDR3 sequence: CATAAGGSEPQHF. The CDR3 DNA follows: TGTGCCACCGCCGCAGGGGGCTCTGAGCCCCAGCATTTT.

This clonotype showed up just a few times. This sequence joins TRBV19 and TRBJ2-5, with 8 bases lining up with TRBD1. The CDR3 covers 15 residues. The V segment lost 5 bases and the J segment 1 base; nucleotides outside the gene matches: 6. Germline CDR1 reads LNHDA; CDR2 reads SQIVND (reference sequence). The CDR3 here is CASSPRDRSQETQYF. CDR3 nucleotides: TGTGCCAGTAGTCCCCGGGACAGGAGCCAAGAGACCCAGTACTTC.

CDR3 loop: CASSLTLADTQYF. The CDR3 nucleotides read TGTGCCAGCAGCTTAACCCTAGCAGATACGCAGTATTTT. The chain joins TRBV11-2 to TRBJ2-3; D uncertain. V lost 2 bases to trimming and J lost 4 bases, with 7 bases between them. The CDR3 sequence is 13 residues long. Germline V gene lookup returns CDR1 SGHAT and CDR2 FQNNGV.

The gene calls are TRBV10-3 and TRBJ2-7; D possibly corresponds to TRBD1 (6 bases). CDR3 size: 12 residues. Germline V lookup: CDR1 ENHRY, CDR2 SYGVKD. The germline V and J ends were trimmed by 10 bases and 1 base, with 11 bases remaining between them. DNA for the CDR3: TGTGCCACCACGGACAGTTCCTACGAGCAGTACGTC. This codes for CATTDSSYEQYV.

This clonotype showed up many times. The J gene is TRBJ1-6, the V gene TRBV2, with 7 bases identical to TRBD1. Trimming took 7 bases from V and 9 from J; bases not matched to a gene: 12. Germline assignment: CDR1 SNHLY and CDR2 FYNNEI. The CDR3 length is 15 residues. DNA for the CDR3: TGTGCCAGCAATGCCCGGGACAGTGTTGTTTCACCCCTCCACTTT. It is translated as CASNARDSVVSPLHF.